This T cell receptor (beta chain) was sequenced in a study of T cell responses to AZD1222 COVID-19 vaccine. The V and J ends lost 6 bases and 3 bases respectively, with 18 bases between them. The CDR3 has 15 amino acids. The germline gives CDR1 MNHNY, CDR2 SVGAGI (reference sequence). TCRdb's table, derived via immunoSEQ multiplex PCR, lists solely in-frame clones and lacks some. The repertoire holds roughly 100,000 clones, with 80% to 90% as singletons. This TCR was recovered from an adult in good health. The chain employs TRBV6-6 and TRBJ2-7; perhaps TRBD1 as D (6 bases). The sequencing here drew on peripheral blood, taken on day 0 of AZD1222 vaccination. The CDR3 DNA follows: TGTGCCAGCAGATACGCGGCAGGGGTTTTCTACGAGCAGTACTTC. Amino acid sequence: CASRYAAGVFYEQYF.